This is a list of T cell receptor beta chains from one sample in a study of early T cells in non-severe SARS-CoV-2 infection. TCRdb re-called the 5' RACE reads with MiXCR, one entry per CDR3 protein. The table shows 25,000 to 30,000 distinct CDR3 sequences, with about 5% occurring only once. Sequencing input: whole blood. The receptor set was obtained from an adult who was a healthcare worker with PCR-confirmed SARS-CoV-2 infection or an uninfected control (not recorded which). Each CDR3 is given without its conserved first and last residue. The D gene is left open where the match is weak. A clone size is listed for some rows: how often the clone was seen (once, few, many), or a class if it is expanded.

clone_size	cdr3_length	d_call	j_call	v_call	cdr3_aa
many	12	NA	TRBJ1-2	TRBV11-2	ASSLGGGPYGYT
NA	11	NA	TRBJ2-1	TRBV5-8	ASSLGGYNEQF
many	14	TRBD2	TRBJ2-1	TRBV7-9	ASSFSGVYTYNEQF
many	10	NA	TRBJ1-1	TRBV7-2	ASSLLALEAF
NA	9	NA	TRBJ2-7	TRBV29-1	SAGQRNEQY
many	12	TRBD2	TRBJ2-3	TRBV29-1	SVGLAGGTDTQY
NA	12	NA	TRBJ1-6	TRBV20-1	SATTRGSQAALH
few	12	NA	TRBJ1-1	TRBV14	ASSQETRGTEAF
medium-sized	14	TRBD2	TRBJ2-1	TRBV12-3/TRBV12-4	ASRPGGVGTSNEQF
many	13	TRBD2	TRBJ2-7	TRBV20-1	SARDRGRASYEQY
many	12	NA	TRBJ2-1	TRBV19	ASSNFGTDNEQF
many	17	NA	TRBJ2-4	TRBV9	ASSVVGPLQGSDKNIQY
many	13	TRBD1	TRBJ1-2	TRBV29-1	SVWWAGGVGYGYT
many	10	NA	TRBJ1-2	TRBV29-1	SVESQGYGYT
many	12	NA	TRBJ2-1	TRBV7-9	ASSLVSGDNEQF
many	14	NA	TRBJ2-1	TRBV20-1	SAREDEGFTSGEQF
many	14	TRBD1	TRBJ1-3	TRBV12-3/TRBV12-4	ASSSQGQGAGNTIY
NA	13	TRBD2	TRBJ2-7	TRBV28	ASSLAGGLFYEQY
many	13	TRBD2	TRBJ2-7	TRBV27	ASSVTSGSSYEQY
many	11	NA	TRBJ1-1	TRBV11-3	ASSPNEGTEAF
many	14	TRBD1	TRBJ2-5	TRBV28	ASSSRTGRLQETQY
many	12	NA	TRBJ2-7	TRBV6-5	ASSPYQGGYEQY
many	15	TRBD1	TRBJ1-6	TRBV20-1	SARGDRKSSYNSPLH
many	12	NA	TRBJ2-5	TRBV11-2	ASTIAGWGETQY
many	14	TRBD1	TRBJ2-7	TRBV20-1	SARGNHRGNSYEQY
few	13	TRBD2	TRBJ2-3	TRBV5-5	ASTSGGSRTDTQY
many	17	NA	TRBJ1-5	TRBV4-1	ASSQDSGTRSYSNQPQH
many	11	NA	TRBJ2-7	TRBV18	ASSVRQGNEQY
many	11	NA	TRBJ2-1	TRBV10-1	ASSKDSYNEQF
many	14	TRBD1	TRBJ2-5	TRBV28	ASSSPGTGAGETQY
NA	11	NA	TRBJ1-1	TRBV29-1	SVTQGLNTEAF
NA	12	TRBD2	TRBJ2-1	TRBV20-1	SAFSGRGSNEQF
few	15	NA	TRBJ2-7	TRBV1	TSSQDPPSGSSGEQY
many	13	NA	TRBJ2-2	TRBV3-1	ASSPPRTNTGELF
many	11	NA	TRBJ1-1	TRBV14	ASSARTHGGAF
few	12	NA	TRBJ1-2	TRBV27	ASSFNGGAYGYT
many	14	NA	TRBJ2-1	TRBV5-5	ASSLGGGARGNEQF
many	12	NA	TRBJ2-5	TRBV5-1	ASSSGGVKETQY
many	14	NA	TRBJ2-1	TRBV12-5	ASGLVAVSSYNEQF
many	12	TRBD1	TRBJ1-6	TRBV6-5	ASSVGQGNSPLH
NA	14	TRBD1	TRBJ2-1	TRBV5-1	ASSLGPGQTYNEQF
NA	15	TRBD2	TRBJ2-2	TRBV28	ASSYGGTSVNTGELF
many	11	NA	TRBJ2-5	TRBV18	ASSPGDQETQY